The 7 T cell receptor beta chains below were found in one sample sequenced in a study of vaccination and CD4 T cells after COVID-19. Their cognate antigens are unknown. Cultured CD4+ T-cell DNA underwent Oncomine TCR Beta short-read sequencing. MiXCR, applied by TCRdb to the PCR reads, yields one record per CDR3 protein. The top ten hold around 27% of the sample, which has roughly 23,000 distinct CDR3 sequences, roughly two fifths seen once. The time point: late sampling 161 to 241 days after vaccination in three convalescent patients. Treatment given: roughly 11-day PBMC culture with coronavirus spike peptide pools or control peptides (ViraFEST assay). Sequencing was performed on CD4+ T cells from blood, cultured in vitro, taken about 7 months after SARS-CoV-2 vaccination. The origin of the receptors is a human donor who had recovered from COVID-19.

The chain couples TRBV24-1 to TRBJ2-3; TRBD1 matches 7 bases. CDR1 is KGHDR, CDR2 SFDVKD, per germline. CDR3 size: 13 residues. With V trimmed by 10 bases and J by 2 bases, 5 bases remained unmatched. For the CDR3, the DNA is TGTGCCACTAAGGGGGCGAACACAGATACGCAGTATTTT. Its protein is CATKGANTDTQYF.

The CDR3 bases are TGCAGTGCTACCAGGGACCCCTATGGCTACACCTTC. It codes for CSATRDPYGYTF. The V gene is TRBV20-1, the J gene TRBJ1-2; TRBD1 might be the D (5 bases). Trimming pared 4 bases from V and 4 bases from J, leaving 10 bases between. The CDR3 sequence is 12 residues long. Germline CDR1 reads DFQATT; CDR2 reads SNEGSKA (reference sequence).

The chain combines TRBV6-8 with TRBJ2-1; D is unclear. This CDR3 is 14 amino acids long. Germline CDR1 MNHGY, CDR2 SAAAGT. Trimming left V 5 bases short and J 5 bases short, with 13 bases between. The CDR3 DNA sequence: TGTGCCAGCAGTCCTAAACTCGGTCACAATGAGCAGTTCTTC. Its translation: CASSPKLGHNEQFF.

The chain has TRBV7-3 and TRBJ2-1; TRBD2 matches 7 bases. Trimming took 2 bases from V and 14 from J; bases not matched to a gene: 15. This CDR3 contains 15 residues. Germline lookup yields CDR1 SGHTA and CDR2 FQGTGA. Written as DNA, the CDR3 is TGTGCCAGCAGCTTAGATTGGTTGGTGGGAGGGCCGGAGTTCTTC. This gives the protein CASSLDWLVGGPEFF.

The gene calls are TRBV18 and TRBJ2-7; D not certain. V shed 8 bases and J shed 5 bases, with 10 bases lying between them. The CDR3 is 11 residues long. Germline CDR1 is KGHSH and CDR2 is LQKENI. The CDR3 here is CASSKGNEQYF. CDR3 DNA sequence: TGTGCCAGCAGTAAGGGTAACGAGCAGTACTTC.

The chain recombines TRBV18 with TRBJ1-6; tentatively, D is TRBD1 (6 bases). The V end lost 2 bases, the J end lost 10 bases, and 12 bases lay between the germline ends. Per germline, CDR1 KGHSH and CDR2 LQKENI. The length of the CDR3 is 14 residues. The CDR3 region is CASSPGGAGSPLHF. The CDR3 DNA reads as TGTGCCAGCTCACCAGGGGGCGCGGGCTCACCCCTCCACTTT.

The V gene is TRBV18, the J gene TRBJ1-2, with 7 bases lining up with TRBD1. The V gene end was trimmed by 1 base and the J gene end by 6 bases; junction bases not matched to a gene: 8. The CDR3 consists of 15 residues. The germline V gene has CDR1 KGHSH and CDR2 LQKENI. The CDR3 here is CASSPQGAEINGYTF. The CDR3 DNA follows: TGTGCCAGCTCACCACAGGGGGCGGAGATCAATGGCTACACCTTC.